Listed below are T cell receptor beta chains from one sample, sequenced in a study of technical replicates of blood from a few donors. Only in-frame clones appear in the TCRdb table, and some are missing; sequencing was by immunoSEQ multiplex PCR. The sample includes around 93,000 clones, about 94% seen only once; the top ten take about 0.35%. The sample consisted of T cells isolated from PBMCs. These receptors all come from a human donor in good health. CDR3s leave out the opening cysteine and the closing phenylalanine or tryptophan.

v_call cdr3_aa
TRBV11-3 ASSPGWLAGVLDYNEQF
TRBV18 ASSKGQDTEAF
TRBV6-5 ASSYPLTEAF
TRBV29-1 SVTTRDYLSPQGWNEQF
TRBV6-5 ASSYGTGSGNTIY
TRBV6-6 ASSLTGGSTDTQY
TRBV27 ASSFHLLAGGPLNEQF
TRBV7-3 ASRRRPGQGFYEQY
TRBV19 ASSSRQGMNTEAF
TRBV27 ASSLRLSSYNEQF
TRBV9 ASSVDELYEQY
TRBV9 ASSVEGHPIGNTDTQY
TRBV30 AWSPGLAGGGTQY
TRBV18 ASSPSSLAGVIVGNEQF
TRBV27 ASRSIQGPEQY
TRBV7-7 ASSLGQTTDTQY
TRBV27 ASSLSRGSTEAF
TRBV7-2 ASSLVGSNEQF
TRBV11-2 ASSLDSGNYEQY
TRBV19 ASSHPGLGIETQY
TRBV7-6 ASSPWTGELRTDTQY
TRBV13 ASSLEVAGVRAGELF
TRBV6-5 ASSYSDSSSYEQY
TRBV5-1 ASRGGSLRLDEQF
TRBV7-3 ASSSTATSGNPYNEQF
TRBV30 AWSALSQGVAF
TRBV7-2 ASSPRQGNYGYT